A selection of T cell receptor beta chains follows, all from one sample in a study of shared clonotypes between healthy human individuals. Using immunoSEQ multiplex PCR, the repertoire was profiled, and TCRdb retains in-frame clones only, with some absent. The sample records over a million clones, more than 65% being singletons. The sample consisted of memory CD4+ T cells sorted from blood. The source of these receptors is a man aged 18-30 years in good health. Each CDR3 is given with its conserved first and last residue. A D gene is named only where the DNA matches it firmly. Clone size is stated in some rows and not others, as once, few, many or a class when expanded.

v_gene: TRBV29-1; j_gene: TRBJ2-7; abundance: -; d_gene: -; CDR3aa: CSVGQFHEQYF; CDR3nt: TGCAGCGTTGGACAGTTCCACGAGCAGTACTTC
v_gene: TRBV27; j_gene: TRBJ2-5; abundance: -; d_gene: TRBD1; CDR3aa: CASRPIQTGGRETQYF; CDR3nt: TGTGCCAGCAGGCCCATTCAGACAGGGGGTAGGGAGACCCAGTACTTC
v_gene: TRBV5-1; j_gene: TRBJ2-1; abundance: -; d_gene: -; CDR3aa: CASSFDGRSGNEQFF; CDR3nt: TGCGCCAGCAGCTTCGATGGGAGGTCGGGAAATGAGCAGTTCTTC
v_gene: TRBV5-1; j_gene: TRBJ2-3; abundance: -; d_gene: TRBD1; CDR3aa: CASSLALGGGDTQYF; CDR3nt: TGCGCCAGCAGCTTGGCTTTAGGGGGCGGAGATACGCAGTATTTT
v_gene: TRBV28; j_gene: TRBJ1-3; abundance: -; d_gene: TRBD1; CDR3aa: CASRRTAGGSGNTIYF; CDR3nt: TGTGCCAGCAGGAGAACTGCAGGGGGCTCTGGAAACACCATATATTTT
v_gene: TRBV30; j_gene: TRBJ1-3; abundance: -; d_gene: -; CDR3aa: CAYSPSANTIYF; CDR3nt: TGTGCCTACTCCCCCTCCGCGAACACCATATATTTT
v_gene: TRBV6-1; j_gene: TRBJ1-2; abundance: -; d_gene: TRBD1; CDR3aa: CASSGQGTYGYTF; CDR3nt: TGTGCCAGCAGTGGACAGGGCACCTATGGCTACACCTTC
v_gene: TRBV4-2; j_gene: TRBJ2-3; abundance: -; d_gene: TRBD2; CDR3aa: CASSPLAGGGTDTQYF; CDR3nt: TGTGCCAGCAGCCCACTAGCGGGGGGAGGAACAGATACGCAGTATTTT
v_gene: TRBV10-3; j_gene: TRBJ1-1; abundance: -; d_gene: -; CDR3aa: CAISQLGANTEAFF; CDR3nt: TGTGCCATCAGCCAATTAGGGGCTAACACTGAAGCTTTCTTT
v_gene: TRBV11-3; j_gene: TRBJ2-7; abundance: -; d_gene: -; CDR3aa: CASSLEHSRDYEQYF; CDR3nt: TGTGCCAGCAGCTTAGAGCACTCGAGAGACTACGAGCAGTACTTC
v_gene: TRBV6-6; j_gene: TRBJ2-1; abundance: few; d_gene: -; CDR3aa: CASSSHDRRDEQFF; CDR3nt: TGTGCCAGCAGTTCCCACGACAGGAGGGATGAGCAGTTCTTC
v_gene: TRBV5-4; j_gene: TRBJ2-3; abundance: -; d_gene: TRBD1; CDR3aa: CASSSDRKGGDTQYF; CDR3nt: TGTGCCAGCAGCTCGGACAGGAAAGGAGGAGATACGCAGTATTTT
v_gene: TRBV4-2; j_gene: TRBJ2-3; abundance: -; d_gene: -; CDR3aa: CASSQDLLVDSTDTQYF; CDR3nt: TGTGCCAGCAGCCAAGATCTGCTAGTGGATAGCACAGATACGCAGTATTTT
v_gene: TRBV12-5; j_gene: TRBJ2-2; abundance: -; d_gene: TRBD2; CDR3aa: CSSGLAGGQGTGELFF; CDR3nt: TGTTCCTCCGGACTAGCGGGAGGGCAGGGGACCGGGGAGCTGTTTTTT
v_gene: TRBV6-1; j_gene: TRBJ2-7; abundance: -; d_gene: TRBD1; CDR3aa: CASTDRGEQYF; CDR3nt: TGTGCCAGCACCGACAGGGGCGAGCAGTACTTC
v_gene: TRBV11-3; j_gene: TRBJ2-6; abundance: few; d_gene: -; CDR3aa: CASIWARVGSGANVLTF; CDR3nt: TGTGCCAGCATCTGGGCCAGGGTGGGCTCTGGGGCCAACGTCCTGACTTTC
v_gene: TRBV29-1; j_gene: TRBJ2-5; abundance: -; d_gene: -; CDR3aa: CSVELPGQETQYF; CDR3nt: TGCAGCGTTGAGTTGCCAGGACAAGAGACCCAGTACTTC
v_gene: TRBV19; j_gene: TRBJ2-3; abundance: -; d_gene: -; CDR3aa: CASLGWGTDTQYF; CDR3nt: TGTGCCAGCCTAGGGTGGGGCACAGATACGCAGTATTTT
v_gene: TRBV29-1; j_gene: TRBJ2-2; abundance: -; d_gene: TRBD1; CDR3aa: CSVRTGGNTGELFF; CDR3nt: TGCAGCGTCCGGACAGGGGGGAACACCGGGGAGCTGTTTTTT
v_gene: TRBV7-9; j_gene: TRBJ1-2; abundance: few; d_gene: -; CDR3aa: CASSLENYGYTF; CDR3nt: TGTGCCAGCAGCTTGGAAAACTATGGCTACACCTTC
v_gene: TRBV7-8; j_gene: TRBJ1-5; abundance: once; d_gene: -; CDR3aa: CASSLATGQPQHF; CDR3nt: TGTGCCAGCAGCTTAGCGACGGGTCAGCCCCAGCATTTT
v_gene: TRBV2; j_gene: TRBJ2-1; abundance: -; d_gene: -; CDR3aa: CASSVQGPYNEQFF; CDR3nt: TGTGCCAGCAGTGTACAGGGACCCTACAATGAGCAGTTCTTC
v_gene: TRBV5-1; j_gene: TRBJ2-3; abundance: -; d_gene: -; CDR3aa: CASSAEYTDTQYF; CDR3nt: TGCGCCAGCAGTGCAGAATACACAGATACGCAGTATTTT
v_gene: TRBV11-3; j_gene: TRBJ2-3; abundance: -; d_gene: -; CDR3aa: CASSLDLGTQYF; CDR3nt: TGTGCCAGCAGCTTAGATCTGGGTACGCAGTATTTT
v_gene: TRBV2; j_gene: TRBJ1-1; abundance: few; d_gene: -; CDR3aa: CASSSRVTEAFF; CDR3nt: TGTGCCAGCAGTTCGCGTGTCACTGAAGCTTTCTTT
v_gene: TRBV11-2; j_gene: TRBJ2-5; abundance: many; d_gene: TRBD2; CDR3aa: CASSLVLADQETQYF; CDR3nt: TGTGCCAGCAGCTTAGTGCTAGCGGACCAAGAGACCCAGTACTTC
v_gene: TRBV27; j_gene: TRBJ2-3; abundance: -; d_gene: -; CDR3aa: CASKGTLSTDTQYF; CDR3nt: TGTGCCAGCAAGGGGACACTGAGCACAGATACGCAGTATTTT
v_gene: TRBV19; j_gene: TRBJ2-7; abundance: -; d_gene: TRBD1; CDR3aa: CASSTRGQGLSEQYF; CDR3nt: TGTGCCAGTAGTACCCGAGGACAGGGGTTGAGCGAGCAGTACTTC
v_gene: TRBV5-8; j_gene: TRBJ2-4; abundance: -; d_gene: -; CDR3aa: CASSFRAILAKNIQYF; CDR3nt: TGTGCCAGCAGCTTTCGGGCTATTTTAGCCAAAAACATTCAGTACTTC
v_gene: TRBV2; j_gene: TRBJ1-2; abundance: -; d_gene: -; CDR3aa: CASSSATGYTF; CDR3nt: TGTGCCAGCAGTTCCGCCACTGGCTACACCTTC
v_gene: TRBV5-6; j_gene: TRBJ2-2; abundance: -; d_gene: TRBD2; CDR3aa: CASSSSGLAGYTGELFF; CDR3nt: TGTGCCAGCAGCTCCAGCGGACTAGCGGGATACACCGGGGAGCTGTTTTTT
v_gene: TRBV7-2; j_gene: TRBJ2-3; abundance: -; d_gene: -; CDR3aa: CASSLGTWRALERDTQYF; CDR3nt: TGTGCCAGCAGCTTAGGGACTTGGCGGGCTCTCGAACGTGATACGCAGTATTTT
v_gene: TRBV7-9; j_gene: TRBJ2-3; abundance: -; d_gene: TRBD1; CDR3aa: CASSAPGQAITDTQYF; CDR3nt: TGTGCCAGCAGCGCCCCTGGACAGGCGATCACAGATACGCAGTATTTT
v_gene: TRBV6-6; j_gene: TRBJ2-3; abundance: -; d_gene: -; CDR3aa: CASSYSASGDGDTQYF; CDR3nt: TGTGCCAGCAGTTACTCGGCGTCAGGGGACGGGGATACGCAGTATTTT
v_gene: TRBV19; j_gene: TRBJ2-2; abundance: few; d_gene: -; CDR3aa: CASSDPLWGYTGELFF; CDR3nt: TGTGCCAGTAGTGATCCCCTCTGGGGATACACCGGGGAGCTGTTTTTT
v_gene: TRBV7-6; j_gene: TRBJ2-7; abundance: -; d_gene: TRBD1; CDR3aa: CASSLEQGAYEQYF; CDR3nt: TGTGCCAGCAGCTTAGAACAGGGGGCTTACGAGCAGTACTTC
v_gene: TRBV6-5; j_gene: TRBJ2-5; abundance: -; d_gene: TRBD2; CDR3aa: CASSRTGGSGGTQYF; CDR3nt: TGTGCCAGCAGCCGGACCGGGGGGTCCGGGGGGACCCAGTACTTC
v_gene: TRBV2; j_gene: TRBJ1-1; abundance: few; d_gene: -; CDR3aa: CASRGDGGNTEAFF; CDR3nt: TGTGCCAGCAGGGGGGACGGCGGGAACACTGAAGCTTTCTTT
v_gene: TRBV6-1; j_gene: TRBJ1-6; abundance: -; d_gene: TRBD1; CDR3aa: CASSEWLQQGASFNSPLHF; CDR3nt: TGTGCCAGCAGTGAATGGTTACAGCAGGGGGCTTCTTTTAATTCACCCCTCCACTTT
v_gene: TRBV10-3; j_gene: TRBJ2-3; abundance: many; d_gene: -; CDR3aa: CAISDGIGFTDTQYF; CDR3nt: TGTGCCATCAGTGATGGGATAGGATTCACAGATACGCAGTATTTT
v_gene: TRBV23-1; j_gene: TRBJ2-7; abundance: once; d_gene: -; CDR3aa: CATWGPPGVGGSYEQYF; CDR3nt: TGCGCCACGTGGGGTCCGCCAGGGGTGGGGGGCTCCTACGAGCAGTACTTC
v_gene: TRBV7-2; j_gene: TRBJ2-1; abundance: -; d_gene: TRBD2; CDR3aa: CASSRGGAYNEQFF; CDR3nt: TGTGCCAGCAGTCGGGGAGGGGCCTACAATGAGCAGTTCTTC
v_gene: TRBV7-9; j_gene: TRBJ2-5; abundance: -; d_gene: TRBD2; CDR3aa: CATERLAGGTETQYF; CDR3nt: TGTGCCACCGAACGATTAGCGGGGGGAACGGAGACCCAGTACTTC
v_gene: TRBV27; j_gene: TRBJ2-2; abundance: -; d_gene: TRBD1; CDR3aa: CASSPLDRVDGELFF; CDR3nt: TGTGCCAGCAGTCCCCTGGACAGGGTGGACGGGGAGCTGTTTTTT